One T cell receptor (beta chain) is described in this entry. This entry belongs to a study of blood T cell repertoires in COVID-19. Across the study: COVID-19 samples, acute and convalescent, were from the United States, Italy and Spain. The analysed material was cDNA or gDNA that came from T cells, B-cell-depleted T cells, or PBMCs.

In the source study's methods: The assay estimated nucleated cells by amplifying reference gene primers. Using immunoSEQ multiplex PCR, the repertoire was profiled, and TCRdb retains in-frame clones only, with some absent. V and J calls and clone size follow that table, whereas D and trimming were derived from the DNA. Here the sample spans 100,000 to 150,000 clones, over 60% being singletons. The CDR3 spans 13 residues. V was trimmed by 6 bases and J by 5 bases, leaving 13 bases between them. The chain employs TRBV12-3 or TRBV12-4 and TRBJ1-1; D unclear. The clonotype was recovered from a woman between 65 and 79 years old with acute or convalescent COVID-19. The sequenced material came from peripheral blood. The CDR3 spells CASRANGWTEAFF. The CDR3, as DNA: TGTGCCAGCAGGGCCAACGGGTGGACTGAAGCTTTCTTT.